There are a few counts of the clone carrying this T cell receptor beta chain. The data derive from a study of T cells after yellow fever vaccination. V was shortened by 4 bases and J by 0 bases, with 16 bases between the two germline ends. CDR3 length: 16 residues. Germline-derived CDR1 and CDR2 are DFQATT and SNEGSKA (reference sequence). One entry per CDR3 protein, called by TCRdb with MiXCR from the 5' RACE reads. The data contain around 500,000 distinct CDR3 sequences, 20% to 25% of them singletons. This specimen consisted of PBMCs, obtained more than 20 days after the first yellow fever vaccination. This sequence joins TRBV20-1 and TRBJ2-4; perhaps TRBD1 as D (5 bases). This TCR was recovered from a man between 18 and 29 years old who received the YFV17D yellow fever vaccine. This CDR3 is CSANRFMGRAKNIQYF. DNA for the CDR3: TGCAGTGCTAACCGCTTTATGGGGCGAGCCAAAAACATTCAGTACTTC.